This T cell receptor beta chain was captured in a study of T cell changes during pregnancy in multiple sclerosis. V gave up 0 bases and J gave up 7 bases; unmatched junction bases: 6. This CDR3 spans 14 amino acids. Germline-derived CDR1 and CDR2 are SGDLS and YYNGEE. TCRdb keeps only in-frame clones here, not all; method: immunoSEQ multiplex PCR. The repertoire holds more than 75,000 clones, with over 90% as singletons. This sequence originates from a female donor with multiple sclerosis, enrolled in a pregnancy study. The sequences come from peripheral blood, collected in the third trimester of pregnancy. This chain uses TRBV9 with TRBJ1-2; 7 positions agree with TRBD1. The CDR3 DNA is TGTGCCAGCAGCGTAGCTATCCAGGGGGGTGGCTACACCTTC. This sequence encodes CASSVAIQGGGYTF.